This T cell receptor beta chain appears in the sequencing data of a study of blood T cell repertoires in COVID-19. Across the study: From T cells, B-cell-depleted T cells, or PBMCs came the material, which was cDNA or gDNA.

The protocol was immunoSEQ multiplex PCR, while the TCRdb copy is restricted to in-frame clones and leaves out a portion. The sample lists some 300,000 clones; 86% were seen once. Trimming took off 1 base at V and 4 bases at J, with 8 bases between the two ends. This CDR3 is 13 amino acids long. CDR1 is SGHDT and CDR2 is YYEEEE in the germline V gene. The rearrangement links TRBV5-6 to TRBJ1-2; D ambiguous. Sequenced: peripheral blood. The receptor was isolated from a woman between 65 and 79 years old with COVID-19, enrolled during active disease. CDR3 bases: TGTGCCAGCAGCTTGTTATCCGGCTATGGCTACACCTTC. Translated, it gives CASSLLSGYGYTF.